This T cell receptor (beta chain) was found in a study of human T cells and chemical hapten exposure. TCRdb used MiXCR to reprocess the RACE reads, holding one entry per CDR3 protein. The sample has roughly 94,000 distinct CDR3 sequences; 9% to 9.5% are singletons. Time point here: patch test 2, 6 weeks after DPC sensitization. Treatment given: therapeutic diphenylcyclopropenone sensitization with weekly scalp DPC. This clonotype was seen a handful of times. This CDR3 has 17 residues. V lost 3 bases to trimming and J lost 3 bases; unmatched junction nucleotides: 12. This TCR was sampled from a woman aged 40-49 years with alopecia areata. Some clones in this sample may be carry-over from other donors' samples. The sequencing here drew on whole blood, taken in connection with sensitization to the hapten diphenylcyclopropenone (DPC). The chain carries TRBV5-3 and TRBJ2-7; the match to TRBD2 covers 10 bases. TRBV5-3 is an ORF, and what it does is uncertain. In DNA, the CDR3 is TGTGCCAGAAGCTCAGGGCTAGCGGGAGTATTTAGCTACGAGCAGTACTTC. As protein: CARSSGLAGVFSYEQYF.